Sequencing of this TCR beta chain was carried out in a study of beta chain features in type 1 diabetes. Expressed TCRB transcripts were sequenced because the entire RNA isolate underwent reverse transcription. Data came from immunoSEQ multiplex PCR; TCRdb stores just in-frame clones and leaves some out. The profile covers some 220,000 clones, with roughly 11% appearing a single time and over 1% taken by the ten largest. This clone was observed a few times. CD4+ naive, central memory, regulatory and stem cell-like memory subsets were isolated by sorting on CD45RO/CCR7/CD25/CD127/CD95/CD27. The germline gives CDR1 SGDLS, CDR2 YYNGEE. V lost 3 bases to trimming and J lost 3 bases, with 13 bases between them. This CDR3 is built from 15 residues.

Sequencing input: central memory CD4+ T cells from blood. The chain employs TRBV9 and TRBJ2-1, with D possibly TRBD2 on 5 matching bases. The TCR was taken from a man younger than 35 in good health. CDR3 sequence reads: CASSASGFDYNEQFF. DNA for the CDR3: TGTGCCAGCAGCGCCAGCGGCTTCGACTACAATGAGCAGTTCTTC. Together with reference TRBV9 and TRBJ2-1, the CDR3 gives the full variable domain: DSGVTQTPKHLITATGQRVTLRCSPRSGDLSVYWYQQSLDQGLQFLIQYYNGEERAKGNILERFSAQQFPDLHSELNLSSLELGDSALYFCASSASGFDYNEQFFGPGTRLTVL.